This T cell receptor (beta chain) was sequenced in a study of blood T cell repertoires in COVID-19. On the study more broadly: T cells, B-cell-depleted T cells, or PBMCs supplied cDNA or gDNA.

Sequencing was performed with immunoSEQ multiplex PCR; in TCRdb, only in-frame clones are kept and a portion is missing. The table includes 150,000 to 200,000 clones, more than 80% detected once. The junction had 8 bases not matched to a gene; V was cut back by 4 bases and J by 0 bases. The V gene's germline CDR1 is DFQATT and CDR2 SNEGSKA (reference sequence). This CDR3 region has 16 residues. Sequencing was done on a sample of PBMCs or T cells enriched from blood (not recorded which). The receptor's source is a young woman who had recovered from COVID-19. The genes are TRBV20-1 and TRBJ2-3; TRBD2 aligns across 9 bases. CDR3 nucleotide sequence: TGCAGTGCTATTGATCCTAGCGGGATTAGCACAGATACGCAGTATTTT. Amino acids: CSAIDPSGISTDTQYF.